A single T cell receptor (beta chain) is shown here with its context. No cognate antigen has been identified for it. No base qualities exist here, and no much larger clone lies one base off it. The data are from a study of OX40 agonist ivuxolimab in advanced cancers. About the investigation overall: The costimulatory receptor OX40 (CD134) was targeted by ivuxolimab, a fully human IgG2 agonistic monoclonal antibody. Peripheral TCRbeta sequencing aimed to test whether ivuxolimab altered TCR sequence diversity and caused clonal T-cell expansion. Of the roughly 52 patients in dose escalation, about 20 had hepatocellular carcinoma, roughly 15 had melanoma, 9 had renal cell carcinoma and 9 had head and neck cancer. Partial responses occurred in three dose-escalation patients: two with cutaneous melanoma and one with hepatocellular carcinoma. Patients were allowed to have had prior anti-PD-1, anti-PD-L1 or anti-CTLA-4 therapy, and 40% of the dose-escalation patients had been treated with checkpoint inhibitors. The paper describes the monotherapy dose-escalation part (N of about 47 patients) of the phase I trial of ivuxolimab. Intravenous ivuxolimab was administered to patients every 2 weeks at six dose levels: 0.01, 0.1, 0.3, 1.5, 3 and 10 mg/kg. In the dose-escalation cohort, 82.7% of patients were male, and the mean age was approximately 55 years, with a range of about 23 to 90. Study-wide conclusions, independent of this receptor: Partial responders in the 0.1-3.0 mg/kg groups had among the lowest normalized peripheral clonal expansion, especially among CD8+ T cells. The antigen specificity of the peripheral T cells that underwent clonal expansion was not determined. At doses of 0.1 to 3.0 mg/kg, clonal expansion of both CD4+ and CD8+ blood T cells was observed from baseline to week 6. Low levels of normalized T-cell clonal expansion were also seen in some patients who did not respond. After ivuxolimab, expanded clones were on average more numerous among CD8+ T cells than among CD4+ T cells.

Patients with a history of autoimmune disease or receiving systemic immunosuppression were excluded from the trial. Peripheral blood for TCR sequencing was collected from all dose cohorts at baseline, on cycle 4 day 1, and on cycle 7 day 1. Samples came from an open-label, multicenter, first-in-human phase I dose-escalation trial of ivuxolimab. Adults with locally advanced or metastatic head and neck squamous cell, hepatocellular, melanoma or renal cell carcinoma were enrolled in the trial. Before TCR sequencing, CD4+ and CD8+ T cells were separately sorted from peripheral blood. To sequence the TCRbeta CDR3 region, genomic DNA was isolated from the sorted cells. The immunoSEQ Assay was used to sequence the TCRbeta CDR3 regions. The table was pulled from immuneACCESS by TCRdb, which kept in-frame rearrangements only. Such tables lose some clones; where checked, under half of the loss comes from unresolved V genes, and the rest has no known cause. The sample table holds about 46,000 clones, of which about 88% were seen once. The top ten constitute about 12% of the sample.

The CDR3 sequence holds 15 residues, the cysteine and phenylalanine included. The sequence is cut down to CDR3 DNA, 45 bases in frame from base 1. V is cut back by 5 bases and J by 4 bases, with 8 bases in the junction unmatched. CDR1 and CDR2 are read off the germline V gene as MGHRA and YSYEKL. This chain is built from TRBV4-1 and TRBJ2-3, and 8 bases in between align with TRBD2. The sequence was collected from an adult with an advanced solid tumor such as melanoma, head and neck, liver or kidney cancer. The starting material was CD4+ or CD8+ T cells sorted from blood, obtained in a trial of the OX40 agonist ivuxolimab. The nucleotides read TGCGCCAGCAGCTTCAGGACGGGGGGGCCAGATACGCAGTATTTT. It translates as CASSFRTGGPDTQYF.